Each of the 9 T cell receptor beta chains below was sequenced from the same sample in a study of blood T cells in healthy people across ages. Primed by a sample-barcoded 5' primer and a J-beta primer mix, a second PCR proceeded for about 7 to 11 cycles. From the 5' RACE reads, TCRdb called clonotypes with MiXCR, one entry per CDR3 protein. The sample holds approximately 800,000 distinct CDR3 sequences, about 53% seen once. Material: blood. The receptors originated from a man of 80 years or more in good health.

J is TRBJ1-2 and V is TRBV5-4, with a weak D call TRBD1 (6 bases). Trimming stripped 0 bases from V and 1 base from J, with 13 bases between. The CDR3 is 16 amino acids. Germline assignment: CDR1 SGHNT and CDR2 YYREEE (reference sequence). The CDR3 here is CASSLEQGPLNYGYTF. The CDR3 DNA is TGTGCCAGCAGCTTGGAGCAGGGGCCACTTAACTATGGCTACACCTTC. Complete variable domain (other parts from reference TRBV5-4 and TRBJ1-2): ETGVTQSPTHLIKTRGQQVTLRCSSQSGHNTVSWYQQALGQGPQFIFQYYREEENGRGNFPPRFSGLQFPNYSSELNVNALELDDSALYLCASSLEQGPLNYGYTFGSGTRLTVV.

This clonotype was seen a handful of times. This sequence joins TRBV18 and TRBJ2-3; D is perhaps TRBD1 or TRBD2 (5 bases each). This CDR3 comprises 15 residues. V gave up 2 bases and J gave up 4 bases, with 13 bases separating them. Germline-derived CDR1 and CDR2 are KGHSH and LQKENI. CDR3 coding DNA: TGTGCCAGCTCACCATGGGGGTCCGGCCCAGATACGCAGTATTTT. It yields the protein CASSPWGSGPDTQYF.

The V gene is TRBV2, the J gene TRBJ2-1; the match to TRBD1 covers 7 bases. V lost 7 bases and J lost 4; bases outside the gene matches: 7. Germline-derived CDR1 and CDR2 are SNHLY and FYNNEI. This CDR3 has 14 residues. The CDR3, as DNA: TGTGCCAGCAAGGAGACAGGGTGGTACAATGAGCAGTTCTTC. Its translation: CASKETGWYNEQFF.

This clonotype was seen only a few times. The chain has TRBV6-5 and TRBJ2-6, with D possibly TRBD1 on 6 matching bases. Between the trimmed V and J ends, which lost 5 bases and 11 bases, there was a span of 16 bases. The CDR3 covers 14 residues. Germline CDR1 and CDR2: MNHEY and SVGAGI. This chain's CDR3 is CASSPLDRSDVLTF. CDR3 in DNA: TGTGCCAGCAGTCCCCTAGACAGGTCCGACGTCCTGACTTTC.

The CDR3 is CAISPGASGGTGELFF. The CDR3 region has the DNA TGTGCCATCAGCCCCGGGGCTAGCGGAGGTACCGGGGAGCTGTTTTTT. The chain recombines TRBV10-3 with TRBJ2-2; 7 bases are a match to TRBD2. The V segment lost 6 bases and the J segment 5 bases; nucleotides outside the gene matches: 12. Germline V gene sequence: CDR1 ENHRY, CDR2 SYGVKD. The CDR3 is 16 amino acids.

This clonotype has more than one count but fewer than ten. The chain links TRBV20-1 to TRBJ2-5, with TRBD1 matching 8 bases. The J call is doubtful: the DNA matches TRBJ2-7 better. Germline V gene sequence: CDR1 DFQATT, CDR2 SNEGSKA (reference sequence). The CDR3 is 13 amino acids. The DNA of the CDR3 is TGCAGTGCTCTGGACAGGGACTCCTACGAGCAGTACTTC. It specifies CSALDRDSYEQYF.

This chain links TRBV7-2 with TRBJ2-5; perhaps TRBD1 as D (6 bases). The J call is uncertain, as TRBJ2-7 better fits the DNA end. CDR1 is SGHTA and CDR2 is FQGNSA in the germline V gene. This CDR3 contains 14 residues. The CDR3 region has the DNA TGTGCCAGCAGCTTAAGGGGGTATAGGTACGAGCAGTACTTC. Translating gives CASSLRGYRYEQYF.

The chain uses TRBV20-1 and TRBJ1-2; D unclear. The V end lost 5 bases, the J end lost 4 bases, and 23 bases lay between the germline ends. The CDR3 has 16 amino acids. Germline CDR1 and CDR2: DFQATT and SNEGSKA (reference sequence). The CDR3, as DNA: TGCAGTGCTCCGCGGACGGGAAGTGTGTCGGCCTATGGCTACACCTTC. It yields the protein CSAPRTGSVSAYGYTF.

The chain couples TRBV27 to TRBJ2-4; no clear D. The J call may be faulty, since TRBJ2-7 better matches the DNA end. CDR3 length equals 13 residues. Germline CDR1 reads MNHEY; CDR2 reads SMNVEV (reference sequence). CDR3 DNA: TGTGCCAGCAGTTTATCGATGGCCTACGAGCAGTACTTC. Encoded protein: CASSLSMAYEQYF.